Below are 20 T cell receptor beta chains sequenced from a single sample in a study of shared clonotypes between healthy human individuals. The naive CD8 population came from CD45RO-negative cells selected for CCR7, without terminally differentiated effector memory CD45RA+ cells. The table came from immunoSEQ multiplex PCR; TCRdb's copy has only in-frame clones and leaves some out. Counted here are fewer than 800,000 clones, around 92% occurring once; the ten biggest clones make up 24%. What was sequenced was naive CD8+ T cells sorted from blood. Source of these receptors: a man under 40 in good health.

The rearrangement links TRBV4-2 to TRBJ2-5; TRBD2 might be the D (6 bases). Germline V lookup: CDR1 LGHNA, CDR2 YNFKEQ. Trimming shortened V by 0 bases and J by 5 bases, and 10 bases separated the two germline ends. The CDR3 covers 14 residues. The CDR3 DNA follows: TGTGCCAGCAGCCAAGATGGACTAACTGAGACCCAGTACTTC. Translated: CASSQDGLTETQYF.

The rearrangement joins TRBV5-1 to TRBJ2-3; 7 nucleotides agree with TRBD1. The CDR3 is 12 amino acids. Germline-derived CDR1 and CDR2 are SGHRS and YFSETQ. The V gene end was trimmed by 4 bases and the J gene end by 6 bases; junction bases not matched to a gene: 2. The CDR3: CASSPQGDTQYF. CDR3 nucleotide sequence: TGCGCCAGCAGCCCACAGGGGGATACGCAGTATTTT.

The V call is TRBV6-4, the J call TRBJ2-5, with 12 bases fitting TRBD2. The CDR3 covers 15 residues. Trimming removed 4 bases from V and 5 bases from J; junction bases left unmatched: 5. Germline assignment: CDR1 MRHNA and CDR2 SNTAGT. CDR3 in DNA: TGTGCCAGCAGTGGTCCTAGCGGGAGGGCCGAGACCCAGTACTTC. It is translated as CASSGPSGRAETQYF.

The chain recombines TRBV6-6 with TRBJ2-1; 8 bases agree with TRBD1. The CDR3 has 15 amino acids. V dropped 5 bases and J dropped 4; count of bases not matched to a gene: 7. From germline, CDR1 is MNHNY and CDR2 SVGAGI (reference sequence). Written as DNA, the CDR3 is TGTGCCAGCAGTCATCCGGGACAGGTGTACAATGAGCAGTTCTTC. Translation: CASSHPGQVYNEQFF.

The V gene is TRBV11-2, the J gene TRBJ2-2, with TRBD1 identical over 12 bases. CDR3 length: 17 residues. V gave up 5 bases and J gave up 3 bases; unmatched junction bases: 7. The germline CDR1 and CDR2 sequences are SGHAT and FQNNGV. CDR3 amino acids: CASSKVGTGGYTGELFF. The CDR3 DNA reads TGTGCCAGCAGCAAAGTTGGGACAGGGGGCTACACCGGGGAGCTGTTTTTT.

The chain is built from TRBV9 and TRBJ1-2, with D unresolved. CDR3 length equals 15 residues. Germline CDR1 is SGDLS and CDR2 is YYNGEE. V was shortened by 3 bases and J by 3 bases, with 15 bases between the two germline ends. CDR3 nucleotides: TGTGCCAGCAGCGGCTCCTGGACCGAAGACTATGGCTACACCTTC. Translated, it gives CASSGSWTEDYGYTF.

The rearrangement uses TRBV19 and TRBJ2-3, with D tentatively TRBD2 (5 bases). V was cut by 6 bases and J by 0 bases, with 13 bases left in between. The CDR3 loop spans 15 amino acids. Per germline, CDR1 LNHDA and CDR2 SQIVND (reference sequence). The CDR3 sequence is CASSPWSGSTDTQYF. The CDR3 bases are TGTGCCAGTAGCCCCTGGAGCGGCAGCACAGATACGCAGTATTTT.

V gene TRBV2 combines with J gene TRBJ2-7; D is ambiguous. CDR3 length: 15 residues. Germline-derived CDR1 and CDR2 are SNHLY and FYNNEI. V lost 6 bases and J 1 base, leaving 16 bases between the germline ends. The CDR3 loop is CASSGSGGVSYEQYF. In DNA form, the CDR3 reads TGTGCCAGCAGCGGTTCGGGTGGAGTTTCCTACGAGCAGTACTTC. Filled out from reference TRBV2 and TRBJ2-7, the complete variable domain reads EPEVTQTPSHQVTQMGQEVILRCVPISNHLYFYWYRQILGQKVEFLVSFYNNEISEKSEIFDDQFSVERPDGSNFTLKIRSTKLEDSAMYFCASSGSGGVSYEQYFGPGTRLTVT.

This clone was detected only a few times. The genes are TRBV20-1 and TRBJ2-7; no firm D call. CDR3 length: 11 amino acids. The germline V and J ends were trimmed by 8 bases and 4 bases, with 12 bases remaining between them. Germline V gene data show CDR1 as DFQATT and CDR2 as SNEGSKA (reference sequence). CDR3 coding DNA: TGCAGTCCGTTTAGAGAGTACGAGCAGTACTTC. Amino acid sequence: CSPFREYEQYF.

The rearrangement joins TRBV29-1 to TRBJ2-3; D gene ambiguous. The CDR3 totals 14 residues. V was shortened by 1 base and J by 2 bases, with 10 bases between the two germline ends. Germline lookup yields CDR1 SQVTM and CDR2 ANQGSEA. The CDR3 is CSVEGGWDTDTQYF. Written as DNA, the CDR3 is TGCAGCGTTGAAGGGGGTTGGGACACAGATACGCAGTATTTT.

The chain carries TRBV27 and TRBJ1-2, with D possibly being TRBD1 (5 bases). Germline loops: CDR1 MNHEY, CDR2 SMNVEV (reference sequence). The CDR3 has 15 amino acids. Deletions cut 5 bases from V and 7 bases from J, with 20 bases between. For the CDR3, the DNA is TGTGCCAGCAGTCAACCCCGGGACGGCGGTCGTGGCTACACCTTC. It encodes CASSQPRDGGRGYTF.

A single count supports this clone. The V and J genes are TRBV28 and TRBJ2-7, with 7 positions matching TRBD2. J was trimmed by 4 bases and V by 1 base; bases with no gene match: 10. CDR1 is MDHEN and CDR2 is SYDVKM in the germline V gene. The CDR3 sequence is 16 residues long. The CDR3 loop is CASSLLTSSWKYEQYF. The CDR3, as DNA: TGTGCCAGCAGTTTATTGACTAGCTCATGGAAATACGAGCAGTACTTC.

In DNA form, the CDR3 reads TGTGCCAGCAGCATCCGGGGACGGACTGAAGCTTTCTTT. Translation: CASSIRGRTEAFF. V and J are TRBV13 and TRBJ1-1; D possibly corresponds to TRBD1 (5 bases). Trimming took 5 bases from V and 5 from J, leaving 12 bases between them. Germline assignment: CDR1 PRHDT and CDR2 FYEKMQ (reference sequence). CDR3 length: 13 amino acids. The entire variable domain, with the rest obtained from reference TRBV13 and TRBJ1-1, is as follows: AAGVIQSPRHLIKEKRETATLKCYPIPRHDTVYWYQQGPGQDPQFLISFYEKMQSDKGSIPDRFSAQQFSDYHSELNMSSLELGDSALYFCASSIRGRTEAFFGQGTRLTVV.

This chain links TRBV29-1 with TRBJ2-3, with D possibly matching TRBD1 (5 bases). V was clipped by 4 bases and J by 1 base, with 18 bases between them. Looked up from germline, CDR1 is SQVTM and CDR2 is ANQGSEA. The CDR3 sequence is 16 residues long. DNA of the CDR3: TGCAGCGTTGCCCCCCAGGGCTTTGGCGGCACAGATACGCAGTATTTT. This codes for CSVAPQGFGGTDTQYF.

The chain has TRBV28 and TRBJ2-5; perhaps TRBD2 as D (6 bases). Trimming left V 4 bases short and J 5 bases short, with 8 bases between. The germline gives CDR1 MDHEN, CDR2 SYDVKM. This CDR3 spans 12 amino acids. This CDR3 is CASSSGAETQYF. The DNA for the CDR3 is TGTGCCAGCAGTTCGGGAGCTGAGACCCAGTACTTC.

The J gene is TRBJ2-1, the V gene TRBV6-1; D unclear. V was shortened by 1 base and J by 8 bases, with 6 bases between the two germline ends. This CDR3 is 12 amino acids long. Germline CDR1 and CDR2: MNHNS and SASEGT. This CDR3 reads CASSEVRYEQFF. The CDR3, as DNA: TGTGCCAGCAGTGAAGTAAGGTATGAGCAGTTCTTC.

CDR3 nucleotides: TGCGCCAGAGATCCCCTCACCTTTGGCCTCCGATGGGAGACCCAGTACTTC. It encodes CARDPLTFGLRWETQYF. The J gene is TRBJ2-5, the V gene TRBV10-1; no firm D call. Trimming removed 9 bases at V and 5 bases at J, with 28 bases between. The germline V gene has CDR1 WNHNN and CDR2 SYGVQD (reference sequence). CDR3 size: 17 residues.

The chain uses TRBV2 and TRBJ2-5; TRBD1 or TRBD2 may be the D gene (5 bases each). V was clipped by 8 bases and J by 4 bases, with 17 bases between them. Germline lookup yields CDR1 SNHLY and CDR2 FYNNEI. The CDR3 length is 14 residues. The CDR3 bases are TGTGCCAGCCCCGGGCGGCCGGGACGAGAGACCCAGTACTTC. This encodes CASPGRPGRETQYF.

The sample holds a few counts of this clone. DNA for the CDR3: TGCGCCAGCAGCCAAGAGTATGGGAGCTACGAGCAGTACTTC. Residues: CASSQEYGSYEQYF. This sequence joins TRBV4-1 and TRBJ2-7; D possibly corresponds to TRBD2 (5 bases). The V and J ends lost 0 bases and 3 bases respectively, with 9 bases between them. This CDR3 is built from 14 residues. Germline values: CDR1 MGHRA, CDR2 YSYEKL.

The rearrangement links TRBV28 to TRBJ2-7, with D maybe TRBD2 (6 bases). This CDR3 region has 14 residues. V was clipped by 2 bases and J by 4 bases, with 12 bases between them. Germline V CDR1 and CDR2: MDHEN, SYDVKM. The CDR3 sequence: CASSLAGNRYEQYF. For the CDR3, the DNA is TGTGCCAGCAGTTTAGCGGGAAACCGATACGAGCAGTACTTC.